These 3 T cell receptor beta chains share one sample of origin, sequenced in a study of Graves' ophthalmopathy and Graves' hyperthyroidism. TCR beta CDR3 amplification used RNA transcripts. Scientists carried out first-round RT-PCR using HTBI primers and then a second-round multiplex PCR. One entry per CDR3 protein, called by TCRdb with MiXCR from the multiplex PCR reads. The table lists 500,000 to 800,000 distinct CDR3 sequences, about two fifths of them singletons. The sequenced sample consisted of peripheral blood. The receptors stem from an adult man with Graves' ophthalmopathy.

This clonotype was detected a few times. The CDR3 DNA is TGCAGCGTACTGGCATCAGAGACCCAGTACTTC. Residues: CSVLASETQYF. The rearrangement uses TRBV29-1 and TRBJ2-5; D uncertain. Germline assignment: CDR1 SQVTM and CDR2 ANQGSEA. The V end lost 6 bases, the J end lost 4 bases, and 9 bases lay between the germline ends. The CDR3 length is 11 residues.

CDR3 sequence: CSARNRGVSSPLHF. Here the CDR3 DNA reads TGCAGTGCCAGAAACAGGGGAGTGAGTTCACCCCTCCACTTT. The chain employs TRBV20-1 and TRBJ1-6; 7 bases line up with TRBD1. This CDR3 region has 14 residues. J was trimmed by 9 bases and V by 6 bases; bases with no gene match: 11. Germline CDR1 DFQATT, CDR2 SNEGSKA (reference sequence).

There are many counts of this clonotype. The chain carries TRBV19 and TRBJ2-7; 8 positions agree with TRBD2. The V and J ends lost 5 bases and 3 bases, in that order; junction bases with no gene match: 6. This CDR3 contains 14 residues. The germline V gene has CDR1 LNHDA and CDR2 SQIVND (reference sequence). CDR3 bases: TGTGCCAGTAGTGAGCAGCGGGAGATCTACGAGCAGTACTTC. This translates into CASSEQREIYEQYF.